This T cell receptor beta chain was recovered during a study of tumor-infiltrating lymphocytes in primary liver carcinoma (dated by TCRdb to between 2016 and 2019). For the wider study: Hepatocellular carcinoma (four) or combined HCC and intrahepatic cholangiocarcinoma (one) was present in the five patients, who were three men and two women aged 30 to 69 years. The five patients had tumors staged T1-T3 N0M0, with maximum diameters ranging from roughly 4 to 10 cm. Each sample produced roughly 3.5 to 7.13 million productive TCRbeta reads, and read depth showed no significant difference between tissue types. The study combined TCRbeta repertoire sequencing, expression microarrays and whole-exome sequencing across five regions of each liver tumor, with adjacent normal tissue and blood. A total of about 35 specimens from 5 patients went through TCRbeta repertoire sequencing, namely 25 tumor regions, 5 adjacent noncancerous liver tissues and 5 peripheral blood samples. To link TCRbeta repertoire diversity to the local molecular phenotype, the approximately 23 tumor region samples were profiled with Agilent mRNA microarrays. Technical replicate repertoires showed high reproducibility, with mean shared-clone rates roughly 0.89 and correlation coefficients above 0.98.

Including cysteine and phenylalanine, the CDR3 has 18 amino acids. The DNA shown is the 54-base CDR3, in frame from base 1. The CDR1 and CDR2 encoded by the germline V gene are KGHSH and LQKENI. V and J are trimmed by 3 bases and 7 bases, and the gene matches miss 18 bases of the junction. A constant-region primer and ProtoScript II reverse transcriptase were used to reverse-transcribe TCRbeta-specific cDNA from approximately 550 ng total RNA. Construction of the TCRbeta libraries relied on three nested rounds of multiplex PCR, following a slightly modified ARM-PCR procedure. Multiplex TRBV1-TRBV30 forward primers and a Cbeta reverse primer were used in the first two PCR rounds, each of which was run for around 10 cycles. Sample barcodes and Illumina adapters were attached in a final 25-cycle PCR using Deep VentR polymerase. Before sequencing, amplicons between 200 and 500 bp were purified from gel using a QIAquick gel extraction kit. An Illumina HiSeq 2500 was used to sequence the TCRbeta amplicons with 250-bp paired-end reads. The original pipeline was this. Reads were quality-trimmed with Trimmomatic v0.33, and paired reads were merged with FLASH v1.2.11 to recover full CDR3 sequences. V, D and J germline segments were assigned to the rearranged TCRbeta sequences by MiGEC v1.2.1b. Clonotype statistics and Shannon-Wiener diversity indices were calculated with VDJtools v1.0.0. Except for diversity analysis, only each sample's 250 most abundant clonotypes were used in subsequent analyses to reduce sampling bias. TCRdb passed the public sequencing reads through fastp at Q25 and MiXCR, retaining productive beta sequences. When rows share a CDR3 protein, they turn into one entry using the most common DNA and genes. TCRdb's processing, not the study's, gives the V and J calls here. The sample records some 110,000 distinct CDR3 sequences, 55% to 75% of which are singletons. The ten biggest clones cover less than 10% of the sample.

About this clonotype: The specificity of this receptor is unknown. No much larger clone exists at a distance of one base, and base qualities are not known.

Total RNA and DNA were co-extracted without cell sorting from about 19-30 mg of bulk tissue using the AllPrep DNA/RNA mini kit. Roughly five patients with histopathologically diagnosed primary liver carcinoma underwent surgical resection in China between 2015 and March 2016. At the time of sampling, the patients were treatment-naive and had chronic HBV infection. Five spatially separated regions were sampled per tumor: superior, inferior, left-lateral and right-lateral poles, plus the tumor centre. Histological examination found more than 80% viable tumor cells in every tumor sample. Fresh tumor and adjacent tissue pieces were bisected, with one half stored in RNAlater at -80 degrees C and the other half sent for histology. General findings and caveats noted by the study authors: Just about 8-24% of top clones turned up in all five regions of a tumor, which suggests spatial heterogeneity among tumor-infiltrating T cells. Repertoire overlap was found to be higher between tumor regions (mean approximately 35%) than between tumor-adjacent (around 17%) or tumor-blood (approximately 15%) pairs, consistent with antigen-driven expansion. Only 4 or 5 patients were included in the study, and the authors note that the findings should be validated in a larger study. Because the samples were bulk and unsorted, CD4+ and CD8+ T cell repertoires could not be compared. A significantly larger repertoire fraction was made up by the top 250 clones in tumors than in blood (p = 0.039). Because sequencing covered only the TCR beta chain and unpaired alpha chains were not captured, true repertoire diversity is likely underestimated.

The receptor was isolated from a woman aged 55-69 years with primary liver carcinoma and hepatitis B virus infection. The chain is assembled from TRBV18 and TRBJ2-7; 10 bases in between match TRBD1. The sample taken for sequencing was liver tumor tissue from sampling region 3. The cell subset or site label here, explained by the study, means: tumor region T3, left-lateral pole. The DNA reads as follows: TGTGCCAGCTCACCTCGTCACGGGTTACGACAGGGGGCCGAGGAGCAGTACTTC. Translated, this gives CASSPRHGLRQGAEEQYF.